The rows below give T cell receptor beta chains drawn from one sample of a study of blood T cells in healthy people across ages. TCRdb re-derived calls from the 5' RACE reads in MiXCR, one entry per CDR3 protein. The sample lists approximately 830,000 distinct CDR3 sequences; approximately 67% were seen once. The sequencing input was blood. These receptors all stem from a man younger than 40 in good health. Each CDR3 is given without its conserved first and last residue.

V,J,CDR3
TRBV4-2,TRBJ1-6,ASSQDRAYNSPLH
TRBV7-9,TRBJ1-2,ASSPTRGTAYGYT
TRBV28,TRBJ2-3,ASSFPPTDTQY
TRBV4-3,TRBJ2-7,ANSQIEGDAYEQY
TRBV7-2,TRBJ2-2,ASNRGQGSVGELF
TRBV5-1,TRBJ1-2,ASSEKKQEGDGYT
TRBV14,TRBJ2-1,ASSPFGGEQF
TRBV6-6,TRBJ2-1,ASSQGQGRVDEQF
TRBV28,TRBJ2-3,ASQISTDTQY
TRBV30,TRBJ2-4,AWAPTYLGIEQY
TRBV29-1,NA,SVTGDAYEQY
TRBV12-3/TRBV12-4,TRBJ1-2,ASSNPYYGYT
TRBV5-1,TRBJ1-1,ASSFRQGNTEAF
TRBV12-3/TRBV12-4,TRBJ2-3,ASRDRTGGATDTQY
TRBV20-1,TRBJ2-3,SVETSRGVDTQY
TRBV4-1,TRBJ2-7,ASSQGVGLAASYEQY
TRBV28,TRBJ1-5,ASSFPAQH
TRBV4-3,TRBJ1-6,ASSRDSPRNSPLH
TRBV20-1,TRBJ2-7,SARQAPYEQY
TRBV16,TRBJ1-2,ASSQLVRASTNYGYT
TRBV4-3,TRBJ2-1,ASSQDNDRPIYNEQF
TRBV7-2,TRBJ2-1,ASSPGLQTYNEQF
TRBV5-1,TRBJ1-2,ASSLDSTPNYGYT
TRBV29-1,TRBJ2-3,SVPGLAVGTDTQY
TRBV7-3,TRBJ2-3,ASSVTGTGGADTQY
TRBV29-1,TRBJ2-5,SVDREQETQY
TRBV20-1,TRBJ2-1,SAREWNGVRF
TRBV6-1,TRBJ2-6,ASSLIGTGDSGANVLT
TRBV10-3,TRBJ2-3,AFAPGNTDTQY
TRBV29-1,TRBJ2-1,SVEGLAGGRITYNEQF
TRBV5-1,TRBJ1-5,ASSNWDSYNQPQH
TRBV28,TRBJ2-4,ASGPRGDIQY
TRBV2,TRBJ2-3,ASRGTSGGQDTQY
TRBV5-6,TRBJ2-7,ASSPDRREQY
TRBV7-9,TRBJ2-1,ASTLVGGAMDGQF
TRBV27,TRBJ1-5,ASSFGREVNQPQH
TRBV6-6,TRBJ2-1,ASSYIFNEQF
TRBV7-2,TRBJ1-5,ASSRIRTNNQPRH
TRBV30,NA,ACTWRGASYEQY
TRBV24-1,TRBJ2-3,ATSLGDSTDTQY
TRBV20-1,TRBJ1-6,SARSGIDSPLH
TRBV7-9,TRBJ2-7,ASSLQRDRGPYSYEQY
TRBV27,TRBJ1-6,ASNPGAAYNSPLH
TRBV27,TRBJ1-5,ASSVDRNQPQH
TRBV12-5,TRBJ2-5,ASVPGKTDQETQY
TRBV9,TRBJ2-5,ASSPPWASAETQY
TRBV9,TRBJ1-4,ASSVAEGQSEKLF
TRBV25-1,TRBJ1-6,ASSEKIGVWSPLH